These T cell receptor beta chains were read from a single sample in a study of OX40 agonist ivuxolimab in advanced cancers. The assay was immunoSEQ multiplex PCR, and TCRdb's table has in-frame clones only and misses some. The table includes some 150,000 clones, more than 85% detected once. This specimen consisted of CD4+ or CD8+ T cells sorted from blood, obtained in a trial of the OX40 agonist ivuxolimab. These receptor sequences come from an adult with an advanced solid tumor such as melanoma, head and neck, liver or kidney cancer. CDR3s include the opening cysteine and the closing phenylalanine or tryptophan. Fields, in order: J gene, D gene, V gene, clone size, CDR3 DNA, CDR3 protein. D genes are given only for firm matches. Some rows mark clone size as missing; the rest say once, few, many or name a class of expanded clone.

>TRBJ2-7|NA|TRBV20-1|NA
TGCAGTGCTAGAGAACTCTACGAGCAGTACTTC
CSARELYEQYF
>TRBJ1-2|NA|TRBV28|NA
TGTGCCAGCCTCCAGGCCTATGGCTACACCTTC
CASLQAYGYTF
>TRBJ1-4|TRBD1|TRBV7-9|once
TGTGCCAGCAGCTTAGGGGACAGGGCCGATGAAAAACTGTTTTTT
CASSLGDRADEKLFF
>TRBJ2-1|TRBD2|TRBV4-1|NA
TGCGCCAGCAACCGAATGGGACTAGCGGGAGTGAATGAGCAGTTCTTC
CASNRMGLAGVNEQFF
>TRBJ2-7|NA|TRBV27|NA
TGTGCCAGCAGTTCTGGAGGGAGTTACGAGCAGTACTTC
CASSSGGSYEQYF
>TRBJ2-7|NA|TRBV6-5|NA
TGTGCCAGCAGAGTCCCTCGGGGGATCTGGTACGAGCAGTACTTC
CASRVPRGIWYEQYF
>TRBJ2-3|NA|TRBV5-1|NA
TGCGCCAGCAGCCAACAATCCTTCGCCGTGCCATACACAGATACGCAGTATTTT
CASSQQSFAVPYTDTQYF
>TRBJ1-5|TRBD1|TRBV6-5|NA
TGTGCCAGCAGTGGGACAGGGGGCTGGGATCAGCCCCAGCATTTT
CASSGTGGWDQPQHF
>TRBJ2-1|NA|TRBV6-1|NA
TGTGCCAGCAGGCCCCAGGAGGTCTACAATGAGCAGTTCTTC
CASRPQEVYNEQFF
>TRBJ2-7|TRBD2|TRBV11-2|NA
TGTGCCAGCAGCTTCAACCCCGGACTAGACTACGAGCAGTACTTC
CASSFNPGLDYEQYF
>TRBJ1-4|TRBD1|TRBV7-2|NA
TGTGCCAGCAGCTGGAGGGGGCGCAATGAAAAACTGTTTTTT
CASSWRGRNEKLFF
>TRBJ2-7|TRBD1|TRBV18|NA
TGTGCCAGCTCCGGGGACAGATCCACTGGGCAGTACTTC
CASSGDRSTGQYF
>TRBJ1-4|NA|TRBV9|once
TGTGCCAGCAGCGTCAGGGCTTCTTATTCTGAAAAACTGTTTTTT
CASSVRASYSEKLFF
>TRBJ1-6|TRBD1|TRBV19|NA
TGTGCCAGTAGGGGCTACAGGGGACTGACTTCACCCCTCCACTTT
CASRGYRGLTSPLHF
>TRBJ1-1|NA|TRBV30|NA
TGTGCCTGGAGTGCCACGGGGCGGGACACTGAAGCTTTCTTT
CAWSATGRDTEAFF
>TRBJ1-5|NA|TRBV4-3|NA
TGCGCCAGCAGCCAAGATCTGAGACAGCCCCAGCATTTT
CASSQDLRQPQHF
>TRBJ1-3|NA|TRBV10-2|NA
TGCGCCAGCAGTGCCAATCGGGAGTGGGAAAACACCATATATTTT
CASSANREWENTIYF
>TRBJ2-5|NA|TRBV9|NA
TGTGCCAGCAGCTCCGGGGGGCAGCGGGAGACCCAGTACTTC
CASSSGGQRETQYF
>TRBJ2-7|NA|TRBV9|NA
TGTGCCAGCAGCGTAGCCCCCCTCGGTACTGGATTCTCCTACGAGCAGTACTTC
CASSVAPLGTGFSYEQYF
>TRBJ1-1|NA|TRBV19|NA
TGTGCCAGTACGTGGGCCCGGAACACTGAAGCTTTCTTT
CASTWARNTEAFF
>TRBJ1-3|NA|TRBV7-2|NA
TGTGCCAGCAGCTTAGTCGGGGTAGCTGGAAACACCATATATTTT
CASSLVGVAGNTIYF
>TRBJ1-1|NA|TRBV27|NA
TGTGCCAGCAGTTTGGTAGGAAGGGGCGGGGGCACTGAAGCTTTCTTT
CASSLVGRGGGTEAFF
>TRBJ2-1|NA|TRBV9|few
TGTGCCAGCAGCGCCGGACTCGGGCGGGATGAGCAGTTCTTC
CASSAGLGRDEQFF
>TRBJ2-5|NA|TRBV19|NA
TGTGCCAGTAGTATAGATCTATCAGGCAAAGGGACCCAGTACTTC
CASSIDLSGKGTQYF
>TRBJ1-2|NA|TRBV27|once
TGTGCCAGCGGTCGACTGGGCTATGGCTACACCTTC
CASGRLGYGYTF
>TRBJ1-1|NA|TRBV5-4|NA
TGTGCCAGCAGCCCTAAGAGAGGGGGAGCTGAAGCTTTCTTT
CASSPKRGGAEAFF
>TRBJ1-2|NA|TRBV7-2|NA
TGTGCCAGCAGCTACCCCCAGGGGACGTATGGCTACACCTTC
CASSYPQGTYGYTF
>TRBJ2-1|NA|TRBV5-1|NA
TGCGCCAGCAGCTTGGGCGCGAATGAGCAGTTCTTC
CASSLGANEQFF
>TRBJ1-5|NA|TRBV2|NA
TGTGCCAGCGGGCAGATAGATAGCAATCAGCCCCAGCATTTT
CASGQIDSNQPQHF
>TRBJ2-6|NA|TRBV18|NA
TGTGCCAGCTCACCAGTCGGACTGGTCTCTGGGGCCAACGTCCTGACTTTC
CASSPVGLVSGANVLTF
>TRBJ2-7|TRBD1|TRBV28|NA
TGTGCCAGCAGGGGACAGGTTCTCATCTACGAGCAGTACTTC
CASRGQVLIYEQYF
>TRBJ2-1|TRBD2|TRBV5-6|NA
TGTGCCAGCAGCATGAGGAGAGCGGGGAATGAGCAGTTCTTC
CASSMRRAGNEQFF
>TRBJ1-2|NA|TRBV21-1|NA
TGTGCCAGCAGCAAAGTGAGAAGTACCTTC
CASSKVRSTF
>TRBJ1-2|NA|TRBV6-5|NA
TGTGCCAGCAGAGGATATGGCTACACCTTC
CASRGYGYTF
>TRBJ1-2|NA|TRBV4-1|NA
TGCGCCAGCAGCCTCAGAAACGTACCTAACTATGGCTACACCTTC
CASSLRNVPNYGYTF
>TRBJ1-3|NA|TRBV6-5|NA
TGTGCCAGCAGTTACTCGTGGCAGGGACGAAACACCATATATTTT
CASSYSWQGRNTIYF
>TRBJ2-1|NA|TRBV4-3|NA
TGCGCCAGCAGCCCCGAGTTATGGGGGTCGACCTACAATGAGCAGTTCTTC
CASSPELWGSTYNEQFF
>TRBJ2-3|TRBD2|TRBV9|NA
TGTGCCAGCAGCCCCAGGGTGGGACTAGCGGGGGGAGATACGCAGTATTTT
CASSPRVGLAGGDTQYF
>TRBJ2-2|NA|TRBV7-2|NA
TGTGCCAGCGGGGGGCGCACCGGGGAGCTGTTTTTT
CASGGRTGELFF